This T cell receptor (beta chain) was obtained from a study of spatial heterogeneity in lung cancer. As to time point: sample taken at primary tumor resection. The sample holds many counts of this clonotype. TCRdb re-derived calls from the 5' RACE reads in MiXCR, one entry per CDR3 protein. The sample yields 40,000 to 45,000 distinct CDR3 sequences, over 6.5% seen once. This CDR3 region has 16 residues. Germline values: CDR1 MGHRA, CDR2 YSYEKL. With V trimmed by 1 base and J by 1 base, 4 bases remained unmatched. The receptor's source is a female donor with early-stage non-small cell lung cancer. The V gene is TRBV4-1, the J gene TRBJ1-5; 7 bases match TRBD1. Sequenced here: PBMCs, sampled at surgery. CDR3 nucleotide sequence: TGCGCCAGCAGCCAAGTAGAGGGGGCAAGCAATCAGCCCCAGCATTTT. The encoded protein is CASSQVEGASNQPQHF.